This TCR beta chain was sequenced during a study of cytomegalovirus exposure and HLA in healthy donors. The study, taken as a whole, reports: Diagnosis of cytomegalovirus status made by the classifier reportedly showed high specificity and sensitivity.

As regards this clone: The target antigen is unknown.

PCR amplification relied on 60 Vbeta primers (plus 13 Jbeta primers). Some clones are missing from TCRdb's copy, which holds only in-frame ones; the method was immunoSEQ multiplex PCR. The data include roughly 45,000 clones; the top ten clones carry roughly 1.8%. The TCR originated in a woman in her 30s in good health and CMV-seronegative. The sample consisted of PBMCs.

The CDR3 coding sequence is TGTGCCAGCATGACTCCGGGTTCCTACAATGAGCAGTTCTTC. Amino acids: CASMTPGSYNEQFF. The V call is TRBV28, the J call TRBJ2-1, with D uncertain. This CDR3 is built from 14 residues. Trimming pared 7 bases from V and 1 base from J, leaving 11 bases between. Germline-derived CDR1 and CDR2 are MDHEN and SYDVKM.